This T cell receptor (beta chain) was observed in a study of blood T cell repertoires in COVID-19 (TCRdb year 2020). Regarding the study in general: Collaborator samples came from the United States, Italy and Spain and covered acute and convalescent phases of COVID-19. The prospective study material was composed of cDNA or gDNA derived from T cells, B-cell-depleted T cells, or PBMCs. Subjects who had been exposed to COVID-19, were actively infected with it, or had recovered from it provided the deeply sampled blood TCRbeta repertoires that made up the dataset. The repertoires were made available in a free public database intended to serve as a resource for research on the immune response to SARS-CoV-2. Samples came from the ongoing ImmuneRACE study (first 160 participants) plus 1,254 subjects from 6 global collaborators. Sample metadata almost always included a de-identified subject ID, COVID-19 status, age in years and sex. Where HLA class I and class II types were available, the types were taken from metadata supplied by the sample provider, not from assay-based typing.

TCRbeta CDR3 regions were amplified from genomic DNA by means of the immunoSEQ Assay, a bias-controlled multiplex PCR. The source study handled its data this way. Within the assay, amplification of reference gene primers was used to estimate how many nucleated cells each sample contained. Sequence reads were collapsed and filtered to measure the absolute abundance of every unique TCRbeta CDR3 rearrangement. For each sample, productive Simpson clonality was calculated by taking the square root of Simpson's diversity index across productive rearrangements. This immuneACCESS table, as held by TCRdb, lists in-frame sequences with V and J called but not all clones. Of the missing ones, under half trace to an unresolved V gene in checked studies; the others have no known cause. V, J and clone size are taken as reported in that table, and D and trimming were inferred from the DNA itself. The sample includes approximately 200,000 clones, with approximately 84% observed a single time. Over 6.5% of the sample belongs to the ten largest clones.

Study-wide findings and limitations: The quantity of clinical and demographic metadata differed by source and by participant and was supplied without curation.

Remarks on this clone: No antigen is known for it. The record has no base qualities; no much larger clone is one base away.

Participants in the prospective study were enrolled through a virtual design, were aged about 18 to 100 years, and lived in roughly 26 United States geographic areas. In the prospective study, cohorts were assigned on the basis of participant-reported clinical history obtained from a screening survey and a study questionnaire. ImmuneRACE Cohort 3 recovered participants were defined by two consecutive negative NP/OP PCR tests, healthcare professional clearance, or symptom resolution. Each participant in the prospective study had whole blood, serum and a nasopharyngeal or oropharyngeal swab collected by mobile phlebotomists. Additional blood draws and questionnaires over an approximately 2-month period could optionally be provided by prospective study participants. Before DNA extraction, prospective study blood samples were shipped either frozen or at room temperature. What was sequenced was PBMCs or T cells enriched from blood (not recorded which). This sequence was found in a man aged 40-55 years who had recovered from COVID-19.

The nucleotide sequence is TGTGCCAGCAGCGTTGGAGGACTCAATCAGCCCCAGCATTTT. This gives the protein CASSVGGLNQPQHF. The sequence is built from TRBV5-6 and TRBJ1-5, with no reliable assignment of the D segment. The CDR3 goes from the cysteine to the phenylalanine over 14 residues. Only the CDR3 part of the read is kept: 42 bases, read in frame from the first base. V sheds 4 bases and J sheds 3 bases, leaving 11 bases between their ends. The germline V gene supplies CDR1 SGHDT and CDR2 YYEEEE. The entire variable domain, with the stretches around the CDR3 drawn from the reference TRBV5-6 and TRBJ1-5 proteins, is DAGVTQSPTHLIKTRGQQVTLRCSPKSGHDTVSWYQQALGQGPQFIFQYYEEEERQRGNFPDRFSGHQFPNYSSELNVNALLLGDSALYLCASSVGGLNQPQHFGDGTRLSIL.